A selection of T cell receptor beta chains follows, all from one sample in a study of cytomegalovirus exposure and HLA in healthy donors. TCRdb's copy holds only in-frame clones and misses some; the assay was immunoSEQ multiplex PCR. The table lists 180,000 or so clones, 60% to 85% of them singletons. The sequencing sample was made of PBMCs. These receptors came from a female donor in good health and CMV-seronegative. Each CDR3 is given with its conserved first and last residue. D genes are given only for firm matches. Not every row has a clone size; where given, it reads once, few, many or a size class.

d_gene: -
abundance: -
v_gene: TRBV19
j_gene: TRBJ1-5
CDR3aa: CASSIMGADQPQHF
CDR3nt: TGTGCCAGTAGTATTATGGGGGCCGATCAGCCCCAGCATTTT

d_gene: -
abundance: -
v_gene: TRBV9
j_gene: TRBJ2-3
CDR3aa: CASSVAPLAGTDTQYF
CDR3nt: TGTGCCAGCAGCGTAGCCCCTTTAGCTGGCACAGATACGCAGTATTTT

d_gene: -
abundance: few
v_gene: TRBV6-1
j_gene: TRBJ1-1
CDR3aa: CASSEEGRAPNTEAFF
CDR3nt: TGTGCCAGCAGTGAGGAGGGCCGGGCCCCGAACACTGAAGCTTTCTTT

d_gene: -
abundance: -
v_gene: TRBV2
j_gene: TRBJ2-2
CDR3aa: CASSRWELFF
CDR3nt: TGTGCCAGCTCACGGTGGGAGCTGTTTTTT

d_gene: TRBD2
abundance: -
v_gene: TRBV5-4
j_gene: TRBJ2-3
CDR3aa: CASSFGTSGATDTQYF
CDR3nt: TGTGCCAGCAGCTTCGGAACTAGCGGGGCGACAGATACGCAGTATTTT

d_gene: -
abundance: -
v_gene: TRBV7-9
j_gene: TRBJ2-1
CDR3aa: CSSSFRVAGYNEQFF
CDR3nt: TGTTCCAGCAGCTTCCGGGTCGCGGGGTACAATGAGCAGTTCTTC

d_gene: TRBD2
abundance: once
v_gene: TRBV7-7
j_gene: TRBJ2-2
CDR3aa: CASSKRGGHTGELFF
CDR3nt: TGTGCTAGCAGCAAGCGGGGGGGCCACACCGGGGAGCTGTTTTTT

d_gene: TRBD1
abundance: few
v_gene: TRBV11-2
j_gene: TRBJ2-2
CDR3aa: CASSSASGTGFIPGELFF
CDR3nt: TGTGCCAGCAGCTCTGCCTCCGGGACAGGGTTTATCCCCGGGGAGCTGTTTTTT

d_gene: TRBD2
abundance: -
v_gene: TRBV5-1
j_gene: TRBJ2-5
CDR3aa: CASSLIPSGGPIQETQYF
CDR3nt: TGCGCCAGCAGCTTGATTCCTAGCGGGGGGCCAATCCAAGAGACCCAGTACTTC

d_gene: -
abundance: -
v_gene: TRBV9
j_gene: TRBJ1-6
CDR3aa: CASSGTDNSPLHF
CDR3nt: TGTGCCAGCAGCGGGACAGATAATTCACCCCTCCACTTT

d_gene: -
abundance: once
v_gene: TRBV6-4
j_gene: TRBJ2-5
CDR3aa: CITRVSETQYF
CDR3nt: TGTATTACCAGGGTGTCTGAGACCCAGTACTTC

d_gene: -
abundance: -
v_gene: TRBV2
j_gene: TRBJ2-7
CDR3aa: CASSEQGKQYF
CDR3nt: TGTGCCAGCAGTGAACAGGGGAAGCAGTACTTC

d_gene: -
abundance: -
v_gene: TRBV5-1
j_gene: TRBJ2-2
CDR3aa: CASSSKGAGGSNTGELFF
CDR3nt: TGCGCCAGCAGCTCCAAGGGGGCGGGGGGATCGAACACCGGGGAGCTGTTTTTT

d_gene: TRBD2
abundance: -
v_gene: TRBV4-3
j_gene: TRBJ2-7
CDR3aa: CASSQDSTSGGDEQYF
CDR3nt: TGCGCCAGCAGCCAAGATAGTACTAGCGGGGGGGACGAGCAGTACTTC

d_gene: -
abundance: -
v_gene: TRBV5-1
j_gene: TRBJ2-5
CDR3aa: CASSLAPVVGGETQYF
CDR3nt: TGCGCCAGCAGCTTGGCCCCAGTCGTAGGGGGAGAGACCCAGTACTTC

d_gene: TRBD2
abundance: -
v_gene: TRBV28
j_gene: TRBJ2-3
CDR3aa: CASSLFSSGSRVTDTQYF
CDR3nt: TGTGCCAGCAGCTTGTTCTCTAGCGGGAGTCGGGTCACAGATACGCAGTATTTT

d_gene: TRBD1
abundance: -
v_gene: TRBV5-1
j_gene: TRBJ1-2
CDR3aa: CASSYRGVGYTF
CDR3nt: TGCGCCAGCAGCTACAGGGGGGTTGGCTACACCTTC

d_gene: TRBD2
abundance: -
v_gene: TRBV6-5
j_gene: TRBJ2-3
CDR3aa: CASSYSGLAVGDTQYF
CDR3nt: TGTGCCAGCAGTTACTCGGGACTAGCGGTGGGGGATACGCAGTATTTT

d_gene: -
abundance: -
v_gene: TRBV19
j_gene: TRBJ1-2
CDR3aa: CASSILRTAHGYTF
CDR3nt: TGTGCCAGTAGTATTCTTCGGACAGCCCATGGCTACACCTTC

d_gene: -
abundance: -
v_gene: TRBV4-2
j_gene: TRBJ2-2
CDR3aa: CASSQQAETNTGELFF
CDR3nt: TGTGCCAGCAGCCAGCAAGCGGAAACGAACACCGGGGAGCTGTTTTTT

d_gene: TRBD2
abundance: -
v_gene: TRBV7-2
j_gene: TRBJ2-2
CDR3aa: CASSHTSGGFTGELFF
CDR3nt: TGTGCCAGCAGCCACACTAGCGGGGGCTTTACCGGGGAGCTGTTTTTT

d_gene: -
abundance: few
v_gene: TRBV28
j_gene: TRBJ2-3
CDR3aa: CASSGRAGNTDTQYF
CDR3nt: TGTGCCAGCAGTGGTCGGGCAGGGAACACAGATACGCAGTATTTT

d_gene: -
abundance: once
v_gene: TRBV30
j_gene: TRBJ1-5
CDR3aa: CAWSVLPKVANQPQHF
CDR3nt: TGTGCCTGGAGTGTACTACCCAAAGTGGCAAATCAGCCCCAGCATTTT

d_gene: TRBD1
abundance: few
v_gene: TRBV4-1
j_gene: TRBJ2-6
CDR3aa: CASSQSQDRPLFSGANVLTF
CDR3nt: TGCGCCAGCAGCCAATCGCAGGACAGGCCACTATTCTCTGGGGCCAACGTCCTGACTTTC

d_gene: -
abundance: -
v_gene: TRBV5-4
j_gene: TRBJ1-3
CDR3aa: CASSARQGNGNTIYF
CDR3nt: TGTGCCAGCAGCGCCAGGCAGGGCAACGGAAACACCATATATTTT

d_gene: -
abundance: -
v_gene: TRBV7-2
j_gene: TRBJ2-7
CDR3aa: CASSFVSAAGEQYF
CDR3nt: TGTGCCAGCAGCTTCGTGTCGGCAGCAGGCGAGCAGTACTTC

d_gene: TRBD1
abundance: few
v_gene: TRBV5-1
j_gene: TRBJ1-4
CDR3aa: CASSSTGGGEKLFF
CDR3nt: TGCGCCAGCAGTTCGACAGGGGGCGGTGAAAAACTGTTTTTT

d_gene: TRBD1
abundance: -
v_gene: TRBV7-9
j_gene: TRBJ1-1
CDR3aa: CASSSYRGRGAFF
CDR3nt: TGTGCCAGCAGCTCCTACAGGGGGAGGGGAGCTTTCTTT

d_gene: -
abundance: -
v_gene: TRBV27
j_gene: TRBJ2-5
CDR3aa: CASSSRWLETQYF
CDR3nt: TGTGCCAGCAGTTCTCGGTGGTTGGAGACCCAGTACTTC

d_gene: -
abundance: -
v_gene: TRBV10-3
j_gene: TRBJ1-6
CDR3aa: CAISPSGRGSPLHF
CDR3nt: TGTGCCATCAGCCCCTCGGGGAGAGGTTCACCCCTCCACTTT

d_gene: TRBD1
abundance: -
v_gene: TRBV7-3
j_gene: TRBJ2-1
CDR3aa: CASRGQGTGEQFF
CDR3nt: TGTGCCAGCAGGGGACAGGGGACAGGTGAGCAGTTCTTC

d_gene: TRBD2
abundance: -
v_gene: TRBV7-9
j_gene: TRBJ2-1
CDR3aa: CASNLESYSGNFYNEQFF
CDR3nt: TGTGCCAGCAACCTAGAAAGTTATAGCGGGAACTTTTACAATGAGCAGTTCTTC

d_gene: TRBD1
abundance: few
v_gene: TRBV6-1
j_gene: TRBJ2-4
CDR3aa: CASSGVGQGDATGNIQYF
CDR3nt: TGTGCCAGCAGTGGGGTCGGACAGGGGGACGCGACGGGAAACATTCAGTACTTC

d_gene: TRBD1
abundance: once
v_gene: TRBV27
j_gene: TRBJ2-7
CDR3aa: CASSPFQGARYEQYF
CDR3nt: TGTGCCAGCAGTCCCTTTCAGGGGGCGCGCTACGAGCAGTACTTC

d_gene: -
abundance: -
v_gene: TRBV28
j_gene: TRBJ2-3
CDR3aa: CASSFLTDTQYF
CDR3nt: TGTGCCAGCAGTTTCCTCACAGATACGCAGTATTTT

d_gene: -
abundance: -
v_gene: TRBV6-5
j_gene: TRBJ1-1
CDR3aa: CASSLRDSEEEAFF
CDR3nt: TGTGCCAGCAGCTTAAGGGACTCCGAGGAGGAAGCTTTCTTT

d_gene: TRBD1
abundance: -
v_gene: TRBV2
j_gene: TRBJ2-2
CDR3aa: CASSETPGGRTGELFF
CDR3nt: TGTGCCAGCAGTGAAACCCCAGGGGGCAGAACCGGGGAGCTGTTTTTT

d_gene: TRBD1
abundance: few
v_gene: TRBV6-1
j_gene: TRBJ2-2
CDR3aa: CASSSGQAPGELFF
CDR3nt: TGTGCCAGCAGTTCCGGACAGGCTCCCGGGGAGCTGTTTTTT

d_gene: TRBD1
abundance: -
v_gene: TRBV5-1
j_gene: TRBJ1-2
CDR3aa: CASSSTGDGYTF
CDR3nt: TGCGCCAGCAGCTCGACAGGGGATGGCTACACCTTC

d_gene: -
abundance: -
v_gene: TRBV7-2
j_gene: TRBJ2-5
CDR3aa: CASSSGGLQETQYF
CDR3nt: TGTGCCAGCAGCTCGGGGGGCTTGCAAGAGACCCAGTACTTC

d_gene: -
abundance: -
v_gene: TRBV5-4
j_gene: TRBJ2-3
CDR3aa: CASSVWLSTDTQYF
CDR3nt: TGTGCCAGCAGCGTGTGGCTCTCCACAGATACGCAGTATTTT

d_gene: TRBD1
abundance: -
v_gene: TRBV10-3
j_gene: TRBJ2-5
CDR3aa: CAISRRGQATQETQYF
CDR3nt: TGTGCCATCAGTAGAAGAGGACAGGCAACACAAGAGACCCAGTACTTC

d_gene: -
abundance: -
v_gene: TRBV18
j_gene: TRBJ1-2
CDR3aa: CASSPPGGRGGYTF
CDR3nt: TGTGCCAGCTCACCACCTGGAGGGAGAGGCGGCTACACCTTC

d_gene: -
abundance: -
v_gene: TRBV28
j_gene: TRBJ2-7
CDR3aa: CASSFRGTGRAYEQYF
CDR3nt: TGTGCCAGCAGTTTCCGCGGAACAGGGAGGGCCTACGAGCAGTACTTC

d_gene: -
abundance: -
v_gene: TRBV5-6
j_gene: TRBJ1-3
CDR3aa: CASSLGGIGNTIYF
CDR3nt: TGTGCCAGCAGCTTGGGCGGAATCGGAAACACCATATATTTT

d_gene: TRBD1
abundance: -
v_gene: TRBV5-1
j_gene: TRBJ2-7
CDR3aa: CASSADRGEQYF
CDR3nt: TGCGCCAGCAGCGCGGACAGGGGCGAGCAGTACTTC

d_gene: -
abundance: -
v_gene: TRBV7-8
j_gene: TRBJ1-4
CDR3aa: CASSLLERANEKLFF
CDR3nt: TGTGCCAGCAGCTTATTGGAGCGGGCTAATGAAAAACTGTTTTTT

d_gene: -
abundance: -
v_gene: TRBV6-5
j_gene: TRBJ1-2
CDR3aa: CASSVRGLYGYTF
CDR3nt: TGTGCCAGCAGTGTAAGGGGTCTCTATGGCTACACCTTC

d_gene: -
abundance: once
v_gene: TRBV11-3
j_gene: TRBJ2-3
CDR3aa: CASSLGAADTQYF
CDR3nt: TGTGCCAGCAGCTTAGGGGCCGCAGATACGCAGTATTTT

d_gene: TRBD1
abundance: -
v_gene: TRBV5-4
j_gene: TRBJ2-7
CDR3aa: CASSLGTGYTSYF
CDR3nt: TGTGCCAGCAGCTTGGGGACAGGATATACTTCGTACTTC

d_gene: -
abundance: -
v_gene: TRBV5-4
j_gene: TRBJ2-3
CDR3aa: CASSLSGVLTDTQYF
CDR3nt: TGTGCCAGCAGCTTGTCGGGGGTGCTAACAGATACGCAGTATTTT

d_gene: -
abundance: -
v_gene: TRBV4-3
j_gene: TRBJ1-6
CDR3aa: CASSQASGGGVNSPLHF
CDR3nt: TGCGCCAGCAGCCAGGCATCTGGGGGGGGAGTTAATTCACCCCTCCACTTT

d_gene: -
abundance: once
v_gene: TRBV27
j_gene: TRBJ1-2
CDR3aa: CASSLSGLGAPSNYGYTF
CDR3nt: TGTGCCAGCAGTTTATCGGGACTGGGAGCTCCTTCTAACTATGGCTACACCTTC

d_gene: -
abundance: -
v_gene: TRBV7-9
j_gene: TRBJ2-3
CDR3aa: CACRQPQSDTQYF
CDR3nt: TGTGCCTGCAGACAGCCGCAGTCAGATACGCAGTATTTT

d_gene: -
abundance: -
v_gene: TRBV18
j_gene: TRBJ2-6
CDR3aa: CASSWQRGLSGANVLTF
CDR3nt: TGTGCCAGCTCCTGGCAGAGAGGTCTCTCTGGGGCCAACGTCCTGACTTTC